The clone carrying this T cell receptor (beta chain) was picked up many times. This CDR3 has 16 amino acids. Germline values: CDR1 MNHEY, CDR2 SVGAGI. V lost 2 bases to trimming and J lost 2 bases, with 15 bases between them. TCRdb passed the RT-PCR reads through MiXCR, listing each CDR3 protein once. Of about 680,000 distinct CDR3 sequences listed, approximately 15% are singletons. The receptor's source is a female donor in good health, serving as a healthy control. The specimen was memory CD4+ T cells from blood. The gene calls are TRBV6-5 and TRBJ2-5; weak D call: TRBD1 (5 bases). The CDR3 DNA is TGTGCCAGCAGTTACATAATGACAGCGCAACAAGAGACCCAGTACTTC. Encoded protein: CASSYIMTAQQETQYF.